The sequence of this T cell receptor beta chain was determined in a study of cytomegalovirus exposure and HLA in healthy donors. The study, taken as a whole, reports: TCR beta V- and J-gene trimming, according to a later analysis, was linked to a missense DCLRE1C variant. TCR beta sequences numbering under 20,000 were associated with HLA alleles at 0.05 false discovery rate in a later analysis.

Germline CDR1 and CDR2: LGHNA and YNFKEQ. Between the trimmed V and J ends, which lost 0 bases and 4 bases, there was a span of 10 bases. This CDR3 is built from 15 residues. Primers included in the PCR were 60 Vbeta and 13 Jbeta primers. Produced via immunoSEQ multiplex PCR; TCRdb's table is partial and in-frame only. Seen in this sample are 100,000 to 150,000 clones; the ten most common clones hold under 3.5%. Of note for this clone: Its antigen remains unidentified.

The chain employs TRBV4-2 and TRBJ1-3; D perhaps matches TRBD1 (6 bases). The source of this sequence is a man aged 30 to 45 in good health and CMV-seronegative. The sample taken for sequencing was PBMCs. The CDR3 here is CASSQDTGIGNTIYF. Written as DNA, the CDR3 is TGTGCCAGCAGCCAAGATACAGGGATCGGAAACACCATATATTTT.